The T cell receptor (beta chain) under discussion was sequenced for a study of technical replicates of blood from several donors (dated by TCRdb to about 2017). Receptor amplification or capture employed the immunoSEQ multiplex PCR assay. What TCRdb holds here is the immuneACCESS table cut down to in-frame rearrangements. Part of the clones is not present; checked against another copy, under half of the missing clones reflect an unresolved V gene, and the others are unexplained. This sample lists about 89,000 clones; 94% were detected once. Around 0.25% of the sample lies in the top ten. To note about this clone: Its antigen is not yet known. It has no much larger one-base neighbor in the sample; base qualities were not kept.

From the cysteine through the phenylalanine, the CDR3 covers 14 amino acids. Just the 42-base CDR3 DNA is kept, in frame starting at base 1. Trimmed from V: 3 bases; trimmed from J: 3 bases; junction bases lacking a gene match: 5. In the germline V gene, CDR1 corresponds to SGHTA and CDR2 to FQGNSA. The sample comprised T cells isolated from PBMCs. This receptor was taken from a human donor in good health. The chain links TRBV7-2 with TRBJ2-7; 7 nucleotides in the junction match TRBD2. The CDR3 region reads CASSFSGQYYEQYF. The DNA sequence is TGTGCCAGCAGCTTTAGCGGGCAATACTACGAGCAGTACTTC.